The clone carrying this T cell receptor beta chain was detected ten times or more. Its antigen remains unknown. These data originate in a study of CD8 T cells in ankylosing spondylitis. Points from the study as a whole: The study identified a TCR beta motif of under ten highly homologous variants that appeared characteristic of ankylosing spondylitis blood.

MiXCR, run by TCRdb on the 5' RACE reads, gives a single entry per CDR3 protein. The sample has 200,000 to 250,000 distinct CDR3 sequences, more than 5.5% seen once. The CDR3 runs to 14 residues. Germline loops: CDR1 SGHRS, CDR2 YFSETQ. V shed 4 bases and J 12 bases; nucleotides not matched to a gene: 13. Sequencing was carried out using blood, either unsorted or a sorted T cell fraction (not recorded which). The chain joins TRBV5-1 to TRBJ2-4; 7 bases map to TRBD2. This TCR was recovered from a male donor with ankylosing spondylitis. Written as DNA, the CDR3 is TGCGCCAGCAGCGGGGGACTAACACCACTCGATCAGTACTTC. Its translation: CASSGGLTPLDQYF.